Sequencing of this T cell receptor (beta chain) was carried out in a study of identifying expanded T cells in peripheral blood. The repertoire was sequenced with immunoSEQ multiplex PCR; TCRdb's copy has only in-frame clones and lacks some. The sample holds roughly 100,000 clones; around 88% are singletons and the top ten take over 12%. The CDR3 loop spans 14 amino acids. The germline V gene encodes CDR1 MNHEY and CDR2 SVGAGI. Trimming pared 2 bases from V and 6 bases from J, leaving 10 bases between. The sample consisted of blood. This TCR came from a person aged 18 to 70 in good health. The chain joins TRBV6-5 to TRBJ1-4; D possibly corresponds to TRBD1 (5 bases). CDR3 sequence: CASSYGGLDEKLFF. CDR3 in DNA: TGTGCCAGCAGTTACGGGGGGTTGGATGAAAAACTGTTTTTT.